This T cell receptor (beta chain) was obtained from a study of shared clonotypes between healthy human individuals. Turning to the study itself: The composition of the donors was two women and a few men aged 18 to 49.

Clones were sequenced by immunoSEQ multiplex PCR, and TCRdb holds only the in-frame ones, with some missing. The sample lists fewer than 600,000 clones, 70% to 80% occurring once. Each of the donors was a healthy adult who was HIV-negative and had not had a recent acute infection or vaccination. Study-wide results and limits: Sequencing depth was expected to influence donor clonotype sharing.

With V trimmed by 0 bases and J by 2 bases, 2 bases remained unmatched. Germline V gene sequence: CDR1 SGDLS, CDR2 YYNGEE. The CDR3 is made up of 16 amino acids. Regarding this clone: Its antigen remains unidentified.

V usage is TRBV9 and J usage is TRBJ2-1; the match to TRBD2 covers 10 bases. Sequencing was performed on PBMCs. The TCR comes from a woman aged 40-49 years in good health. Some clones in this sample may be carry-over from other donors' samples. The CDR3 loop reads CASSVGAGGPYNEQFF. Written as DNA, the CDR3 is TGTGCCAGCAGCGTAGGAGCGGGAGGGCCCTACAATGAGCAGTTCTTC.